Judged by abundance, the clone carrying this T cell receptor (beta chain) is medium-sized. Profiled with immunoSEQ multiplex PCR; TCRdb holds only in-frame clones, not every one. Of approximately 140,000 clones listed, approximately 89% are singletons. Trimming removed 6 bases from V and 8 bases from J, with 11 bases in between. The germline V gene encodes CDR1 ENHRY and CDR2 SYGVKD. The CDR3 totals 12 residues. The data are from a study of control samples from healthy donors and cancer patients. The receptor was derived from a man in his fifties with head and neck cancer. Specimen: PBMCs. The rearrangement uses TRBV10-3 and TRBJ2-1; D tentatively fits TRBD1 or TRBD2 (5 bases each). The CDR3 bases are TGTGCCATCAGCTCACTAGGGGATGAGCAGTTCTTC. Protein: CAISSLGDEQFF.